This entry lists 31 T cell receptor beta chains sequenced from one sample in a study of breast tumors, draining lymph nodes, adjacent tissues. TCRdb processed the multiplex PCR reads anew with MiXCR; each CDR3 protein has one entry. Of approximately 280,000 distinct CDR3 sequences listed, around 30% were seen once; the top ten hold roughly 1.2%. Breast cancer patients provided tissue from their axillary draining lymph nodes. Source material: axillary lymph node tissue. These receptors were taken from a female donor with breast cancer. Some clones in this sample may be carry-over from other donors' samples.

This clonotype was seen ten or more times. The chain combines TRBV5-1 with TRBJ2-3; the D gene is possibly TRBD1 (5 bases). Deletions cut 1 base from V and 1 base from J, with 10 bases between. Germline-derived CDR1 and CDR2 are SGHRS and YFSETQ. This CDR3 has 15 amino acids. The CDR3 sequence: CASSLFRGGTDTQYF. CDR3 nucleotides: TGCGCCAGCAGCTTGTTTAGGGGTGGCACAGATACGCAGTATTTT.

This clonotype has a single count. The V call is TRBV19, the J call TRBJ1-6; D is possibly TRBD1 (6 bases). V lost 3 bases and J 5 bases, leaving 14 bases between the germline ends. Germline V lookup: CDR1 LNHDA, CDR2 SQIVND (reference sequence). CDR3 length: 16 amino acids. The CDR3 loop reads CASSIPGESDNSPLHF. The CDR3 DNA is TGTGCCAGTAGTATCCCAGGGGAGTCTGATAATTCACCCCTCCACTTT.

V usage is TRBV7-2 and J usage is TRBJ1-5; 11 nucleotides agree with TRBD1. V lost 3 bases to trimming and J lost 6 bases; unmatched junction nucleotides: 4. Germline lookup yields CDR1 SGHTA and CDR2 FQGNSA. The CDR3 extends over 15 amino acids. The CDR3 DNA follows: TGTGCCAGCAGCTTCGGACAGGGGGCGCGTCAGCCCCAGCATTTT. It translates to CASSFGQGARQPQHF.

For this clonotype: Since a much larger clone is just one base distant, this may be a read error. This chain joins TRBV20-1 and TRBJ2-5, with D perhaps TRBD2 (5 bases). The germline V and J ends were trimmed by 3 bases and 9 bases, with 14 bases remaining between them. The germline V gene has CDR1 DFQATT and CDR2 SNEGSKA (reference sequence). CDR3 length equals 12 residues. CDR3 protein: CSASRRGEAQYF. The CDR3 coding sequence is TGCAGTGCTAGTCGACGGGGTGAGGCCCAGTACTTC.

This clonotype came up a few times. A read error is possible here, since a much larger clone lies one base away. This sequence joins TRBV20-1 and TRBJ2-3; TRBD1 matches 8 bases. After removal of 0 bases from V and 2 bases from J, the junction contained 7 bases not matched to a gene. Germline V CDR1 and CDR2: DFQATT, SNEGSKA (reference sequence). CDR3 size: 16 residues. The CDR3 here is CSARDAGQGATDTQYF. The CDR3, as DNA: TGCAGTGCTAGAGACGCCGGACAGGGCGCCACAGATACGCAGTATTTT.

The table lists this clonotype with many counts. The V gene is TRBV20-1, the J gene TRBJ1-4, with D possibly matching TRBD1 (5 bases). V dropped 3 bases and J dropped 6 bases, with 14 bases sitting between them. CDR1 and CDR2 from the germline V gene are DFQATT and SNEGSKA (reference sequence). CDR3 length equals 14 residues. The CDR3 reads CSARTVQGHEKLFF. The CDR3 nucleotides are TGCAGTGCTAGGACCGTCCAGGGCCATGAAAAACTGTTTTTT.

This clonotype was counted at least ten times. The chain carries TRBV7-3 and TRBJ2-3; TRBD1 is a possible D gene (8 bases). The V end was cut by 4 bases, the J end by 4 bases, with 15 bases between. The CDR3 consists of 15 residues. CDR1 SGHTA and CDR2 FQGTGA come from the germline V gene. CDR3 DNA sequence: TGTGCCAGCAGCTCCCGGACAGGGAGGGCAGATACGCAGTATTTT. Protein sequence: CASSSRTGRADTQYF.

This chain links TRBV19 with TRBJ1-3, with D possibly being TRBD1 (6 bases). This CDR3 comprises 15 residues. Germline assignment: CDR1 LNHDA and CDR2 SQIVND (reference sequence). Trimming took off 6 bases at V and 10 bases at J, with 22 bases between the two ends. The CDR3 reads CASRRTESGRETIYF. CDR3 sequence (DNA): TGTGCCAGTAGGCGGACAGAATCTGGACGGGAGACCATATATTTT.

The chain is built from TRBV19 and TRBJ1-6; 11 bases match TRBD1. Germline assignment: CDR1 LNHDA and CDR2 SQIVND (reference sequence). Unmatched junction bases numbered 7, after V lost 6 bases and J lost 9 bases. The CDR3 is 15 residues long. The CDR3 sequence is CASRGQGVRGSPLHF. The CDR3 DNA reads TGTGCCAGTAGGGGACAGGGGGTACGCGGTTCACCCCTCCACTTT.

Remarks on this clonotype: At one of its ends the junction is not consistent with the germline gene, which may arise from a read error. This sequence joins TRBV4-2 and TRBJ2-2; D tentatively reads TRBD1 or TRBD2 (5 bases each). The CDR3 is 16 residues long. CDR1 is LGHNA, CDR2 YNFKEQ, per germline. The CDR3 is CAGSPQTRGNTGELFF. In DNA, the CDR3 is TGTGCCGGCAGCCCACAAACGAGGGGGAACACCGGGGAGCTGTTTTTT.

V and J are TRBV30 and TRBJ2-1; D is possibly TRBD2 (6 bases). Germline assignment: CDR1 GTSNPN and CDR2 SVGIG (reference sequence). The length of the CDR3 is 13 residues. Trimming took off 1 base at V and 9 bases at J, with 13 bases between the two ends. CDR3 sequence reads: CAWSGGGTREQFF. The CDR3 bases are TGTGCCTGGAGTGGCGGAGGGACCCGTGAGCAGTTCTTC.

On this clonotype itself: Given a much more abundant clone one base away, this may be a read error. The chain carries TRBV12-3 or TRBV12-4 and TRBJ2-1, with D possibly matching TRBD1 (5 bases). The CDR3 has 14 residues. This CDR3 reads CAGSPDTSYNEQFF. Written as DNA, the CDR3 is TGTGCCGGCAGTCCGGACACCTCCTACAATGAGCAGTTCTTC.

This clonotype has at least ten counts. The germline gene is not matched at one end of the junction; a read error may be the cause. The V gene is TRBV5-1, the J gene TRBJ2-7; D is undetermined. Germline values: CDR1 SGHRS, CDR2 YFSETQ. The CDR3 is 13 residues long. CDR3 sequence: CASNLWFRYEQYF. The CDR3 DNA sequence: TGCGCCAGCAACTTGTGGTTCCGCTACGAGCAGTACTTC.

The rearrangement joins TRBV19 to TRBJ2-5; the D gene could be TRBD1 or TRBD2 (6 bases each). The V end was cut by 4 bases, the J end by 4 bases, with 16 bases between. The CDR3 is made up of 15 amino acids. Per the germline V gene, CDR1 is LNHDA and CDR2 is SQIVND (reference sequence). The chain's CDR3 is CASSTGVTGGETQYF. CDR3 DNA: TGTGCCAGTAGTACAGGGGTCACCGGGGGAGAGACCCAGTACTTC.

In this sample, this clonotype turned up a few times. This may be a read error, as it is one base from a much larger clone. The chain recombines TRBV12-3 or TRBV12-4 with TRBJ2-5, with TRBD2 matching over 9 bases. This CDR3 spans 15 amino acids. The J segment lost 7 bases and the V segment lost 3 bases, leaving 9 bases of the junction unmatched. The CDR3 DNA reads as TGTGCCAGCAGTTTCGATGCGGGAGGGCCTGGGACCCAGTACTTC. It yields the protein CASSFDAGGPGTQYF.

The rearrangement joins TRBV7-9 to TRBJ1-4; D is undetermined. Germline values: CDR1 SEHNR, CDR2 FQNEAQ (reference sequence). The CDR3 spans 14 residues. Trimming cost V 1 base and J 3 bases, with 6 bases left between them. Written as DNA, the CDR3 is TGTGCCAGCAGCTTAGGGCCGGCTAATGAAAAACTGTTTTTT. It yields the protein CASSLGPANEKLFF.

This clonotype has a count of ten or more. The rearrangement joins TRBV25-1 to TRBJ2-5; D is unclear. V was cut by 6 bases and J by 5 bases, with 16 bases left in between. Germline V gives CDR1 MGHDK, CDR2 SYGVNS. The CDR3 has 14 amino acids. CDR3 nucleotides: TGTGCCAGCAGGGGAAGGACCCTCTGGGAGACCCAGTACTTC. Its translation: CASRGRTLWETQYF.

About this clonotype: A much larger clone differs by one base, so this may be a read error. The CDR3 carries no conserved terminal phenylalanine or tryptophan, so it likely arises from a read error. This chain connects TRBV5-4 to TRBJ2-5; TRBD2 aligns across 13 bases. CDR3 length: 16 amino acids. Looked up from germline, CDR1 is SGHNT and CDR2 is YYREEE (reference sequence). CDR3 region: CASRRTSGSGGETQYL. The CDR3 DNA is TGCGCCAGCAGGCGGACTAGCGGGAGTGGGGGAGAGACCCAGTACCTC.

This sequence joins TRBV9 and TRBJ1-2, with a possible D match to TRBD1 (6 bases). This CDR3 comprises 14 residues. CDR1 SGDLS and CDR2 YYNGEE come from the germline V gene. V was pared by 2 bases and J by 6 bases, with 14 bases between. The CDR3 DNA is TGTGCCAGCAGCGTTCCAGTGGGGGCGAATGGCTACACCTTC. Encoded protein: CASSVPVGANGYTF.

This chain links TRBV10-3 with TRBJ1-1; TRBD1 matches at 12 bases. CDR1 is ENHRY, CDR2 SYGVKD, per germline. Germline trimming cut 2 bases from V and 11 bases from J; bases unmatched to any gene: 12. This CDR3 has 16 residues. The CDR3 protein is CAISERAPGQGALAFF. The CDR3 nucleotides are TGTGCCATCAGTGAGCGAGCCCCGGGACAGGGGGCGCTGGCTTTCTTT.

This clonotype was counted many times. The rearrangement joins TRBV9 to TRBJ2-1; either TRBD1 or TRBD2 may fit D (5 bases each). Germline lookup yields CDR1 SGDLS and CDR2 YYNGEE. The V end was cut by 0 bases, the J end by 3 bases, with 10 bases between. This CDR3 region has 15 residues. The CDR3 DNA reads TGTGCCAGCAGCGTAGCTGGGGGAGACTACAATGAGCAGTTCTTC. Protein product: CASSVAGGDYNEQFF.

To note about this clonotype: A read error is likely, as this CDR3 ends without the conserved phenylalanine or tryptophan. This chain connects TRBV7-9 to TRBJ2-3; 9 nucleotides line up with TRBD1. This CDR3 comprises 14 residues. The V and J ends lost 8 bases and 10 bases, in that order; junction bases with no gene match: 13. The germline V gene has CDR1 SEHNR and CDR2 FQNEAQ (reference sequence). This CDR3 is CASLRTGERRPQYL. The CDR3 DNA follows: TGTGCCAGCCTACGGACAGGGGAGAGACGTCCGCAGTATCTT.

In its sample, this clonotype was seen many times. A read error is possible here, since a much larger clone lies one base away. The rearrangement joins TRBV7-9 to TRBJ1-2, with D hard to call. This CDR3 is built from 12 residues. Per the germline V gene, CDR1 is SEHNR and CDR2 is FQNEAQ (reference sequence). As DNA, the CDR3 is TGTGCCAGCAGCTTCGGATACGGTGGCTGCACCTTC. This gives the protein CASSFGYGGCTF.

This clonotype has at least ten counts. The rearrangement uses TRBV20-1 and TRBJ2-7; D call uncertain. The V and J ends lost 5 bases and 2 bases respectively, with 16 bases between them. The CDR3 is 14 residues long. Germline CDR1 and CDR2: DFQATT and SNEGSKA (reference sequence). CDR3 nucleotide sequence: TGCAGTGCTCGATCACCGATAGGGACCTACGAGCAGTACTTC. Protein sequence: CSARSPIGTYEQYF.

This clonotype was observed once. A much larger clone is a single base away; this may be a read error. For the CDR3, the DNA is TGTGTCAGCAGAGGGGCTAGTCTGTACAATGAGCAGTTCTTC. It encodes CVSRGASLYNEQFF. J is TRBJ2-7 and V is TRBV2; D tentatively fits TRBD1 or TRBD2 (5 bases each). The DNA end is more similar to TRBJ2-1, so the J call may be wrong. The V gene's germline CDR1 is SNHLY and CDR2 FYNNEI. The CDR3 has 14 amino acids.

V usage is TRBV18 and J usage is TRBJ2-3; TRBD2 might be the D (5 bases). The CDR3 has 16 residues. Trimming pared 0 bases from V and 4 bases from J, leaving 14 bases between. The germline V gene encodes CDR1 KGHSH and CDR2 LQKENI. The CDR3 nucleotides are TGTGCCAGCTCACCACCGCCGGTAGGAGGTCCAGATACGCAGTATTTT. Translation: CASSPPPVGGPDTQYF.

At least ten counts were recorded for this clonotype. The chain joins TRBV10-3 to TRBJ2-5; D remains ambiguous. Between the trimmed V and J ends, which lost 4 bases and 5 bases, there was a span of 11 bases. This CDR3 comprises 13 residues. Germline V gene lookup returns CDR1 ENHRY and CDR2 SYGVKD. CDR3 amino acids: CAISVKSAETQYF. DNA of the CDR3: TGTGCCATCAGTGTTAAGTCGGCTGAGACCCAGTACTTC.

This clonotype was recorded at least ten times. The chain joins TRBV10-3 to TRBJ1-5; the D is unclear. The CDR3 totals 13 residues. V dropped 9 bases and J dropped 5 bases, with 14 bases sitting between them. Germline CDR1 reads ENHRY; CDR2 reads SYGVKD. The CDR3: CAINEREDQPQHF. DNA of the CDR3: TGTGCCATAAACGAACGGGAGGATCAGCCCCAGCATTTT.

This clonotype was detected many times. The chain employs TRBV7-2 and TRBJ2-1, with TRBD2 identical over 12 bases. The germline CDR1 and CDR2 sequences are SGHTA and FQGNSA. J gave up 7 bases and V 1 base, and 8 bases lay outside the gene matches. This CDR3 region has 17 residues. Written as DNA, the CDR3 is TGTGCCAGCAGCTTAGGACTAGCGGGAGTAGGGGGGAATGAGCAGTTCTTC. This codes for CASSLGLAGVGGNEQFF. The variable domain in full, completed from reference TRBV7-2 and TRBJ2-1, reads GAGVSQSPSNKVTEKGKDVELRCDPISGHTALYWYRQSLGQGLEFLIYFQGNSAPDKSGLPSDRFSAERTGGSVSTLTIQRTQQEDSAVYLCASSLGLAGVGGNEQFFGPGTRLTVL.

This clonotype was picked up many times. The V call is TRBV14, the J call TRBJ2-2; 7 bases are shared with TRBD1. This CDR3 spans 15 amino acids. Per the germline V gene, CDR1 is SGHDN and CDR2 is FVKESK. With V trimmed by 1 base and J by 6 bases, 5 bases remained unmatched. In nucleotides, the CDR3 is TGTGCCAGCAGCCAAGGACAGGGAAGGGCCGGGGAGCTGTTTTTT. Its translation: CASSQGQGRAGELFF.

The chain joins TRBV29-1 to TRBJ2-3; 11 bases map to TRBD1. In germline, CDR1 is SQVTM, CDR2 ANQGSEA. Trimming removed 5 bases from V and 3 bases from J; junction bases left unmatched: 10. The CDR3 runs 16 residues. The CDR3 nucleotides are TGCAGCGTTCCCCTCGGGACAGGGGGGAGTACAGATACGCAGTATTTT. Its protein is CSVPLGTGGSTDTQYF.